These T cell receptor beta chains were read from a single sample in a study of CD8 T cells in ankylosing spondylitis. TCRdb redid the calling of the 5' RACE reads with MiXCR, one entry per CDR3 protein. The repertoire holds 350,000 to 550,000 distinct CDR3 sequences, with more than 25% as singletons. The sample consisted of blood, either unsorted or a sorted T cell fraction (not recorded which). The receptors were sampled from a male donor with ankylosing spondylitis. CDR3s include the opening cysteine and the closing phenylalanine or tryptophan. The D gene is left open where the match is weak. Rows may omit the clone size; those that give it use once, few, many or a size class.

>TRBV20-1|few|TRBJ1-6|.
TGCAGTGCTAGAGATCGGGGCAGGGATAATTCACCCCTCCACTTT
CSARDRGRDNSPLHF
>TRBV7-2|.|TRBJ2-2|.
TGTGCCAGCAGCTTAGCCCCGCAGGGGATCGCCGGGGAGCTGTTTTTT
CASSLAPQGIAGELFF
>TRBV3-1|once|TRBJ1-1|.
TGTGCCAGCAGCACCCACAGGGATTCAGCTTTCTTT
CASSTHRDSAFF
>TRBV25-1|.|TRBJ2-5|.
TGTGCCAGCAGTTCTGGGGTGGGTGCGGGCCAAGAGACCCAGTACTTC
CASSSGVGAGQETQYF
>TRBV20-1|.|TRBJ2-7|.
TGCAGTGCTGCGGCGGGTAACTACGAGCAGTACTTC
CSAAAGNYEQYF
>TRBV20-1|.|TRBJ2-7|TRBD2
TGCAGTGCTAGAGTGACTAGCGGGAGTATAAACGAGCAGTACTTC
CSARVTSGSINEQYF
>TRBV5-1|few|TRBJ2-4|.
TGCGCCAGCAGGATACAGGGAGCCAAAAACATTCAGTACTTC
CASRIQGAKNIQYF
>TRBV12-3/TRBV12-4|few|TRBJ2-2|.
TGTGCCAGCAGTTCAGGAGGTTGGGGGGAGCTGTTTTTT
CASSSGGWGELFF
>TRBV7-9|.|TRBJ1-1|TRBD1
TGTGCCAGCAGCTCCGGACAGGGGTTTACTGGAACTGAAGCTTTCTTT
CASSSGQGFTGTEAFF
>TRBV10-3|.|TRBJ2-2|.
TGTGCCATCAGTGAGAGTACGGGAGCCGTCACCGGGGAGCTGTTTTTT
CAISESTGAVTGELFF
>TRBV20-1|.|TRBJ2-3|.
TGCAGTGCTAGAGATGCAGGACGGCGATACACAGATACGCAGTATTTT
CSARDAGRRYTDTQYF
>TRBV3-1|.|TRBJ2-2|TRBD2
TGTGCCAGCAGGCCTCAAGGCGGGGGGGGAAGAGAGCTGTTTTTT
CASRPQGGGGRELFF
>TRBV24-1|.|TRBJ1-1|TRBD1
TGTGCCACCAGTGATGACAGGGCGGGTAGCACTGAAGCTTTCTTT
CATSDDRAGSTEAFF
>TRBV5-8|few|TRBJ1-1|TRBD1
TGTGCCAGCAGTCACACAGGGGCTGACACTGAAGCTTTCTTT
CASSHTGADTEAFF
>TRBV5-1|few|TRBJ2-3|.
TGCGCCAGCAGCTACAGCGGCGGAGCGTCAGATACGCAGTATTTT
CASSYSGGASDTQYF
>TRBV5-6|.|TRBJ2-3|TRBD2
TGTGCCAGCAGCTTTTCTCCCCCTGGGACTAGCGGCGATACGCAGTATTTT
CASSFSPPGTSGDTQYF
>TRBV4-2|.|TRBJ2-7|.
TGTGCCAGCAGCCCGAACCCTAAGGGGCCCTACGAGCAGTACTTC
CASSPNPKGPYEQYF
>TRBV4-1|few|TRBJ2-3|.
TGCGCCAGCAGCCAGGGGGCAGCCACAGATACGCAGTATTTT
CASSQGAATDTQYF
>TRBV12-3/TRBV12-4|.|TRBJ2-1|.
TGTGCCATCAGTGGCCTATCCTACAATGAGCAGTTCTTC
CAISGLSYNEQFF
>TRBV24-1|.|TRBJ2-1|.
TGTGCCACCAGTGATGTAACCGCACAGCAGTTCTTC
CATSDVTAQQFF
>TRBV4-2|few|TRBJ2-7|.
TGTGCCAGCAGCCAAGATGGGGACTACGAGCAGTACTTC
CASSQDGDYEQYF
>TRBV20-1|.|TRBJ2-3|.
TGCAGTGCTAGCGAAGGGCTCGGGGCGGATACGCAGTATTTT
CSASEGLGADTQYF
>TRBV20-1|once|TRBJ2-1|.
TGCAGTGCCCCCCTCCACGGGAACCATGAGCAGTTCTTC
CSAPLHGNHEQFF
>TRBV12-3/TRBV12-4|.|TRBJ2-1|.
TGTGCCAGCAGTTTACGGCAGGGGAATGAGCAGTTCTTC
CASSLRQGNEQFF
>TRBV24-1|few|TRBJ1-2|TRBD1
TGTGCCACCAGTGAACGGACAGGGGGTCTTGGCTACACCTTC
CATSERTGGLGYTF
>TRBV7-2|.|TRBJ1-2|.
TGTGCCAGCAGCTTAGCGTCCGGGGTCGTCTATGGCTACACCTTC
CASSLASGVVYGYTF
>TRBV7-2|.|TRBJ2-3|.
TGTGCCAGCAGCTTAGCGGTGGGGGCCCGGTATTTT
CASSLAVGARYF
>TRBV19|few|TRBJ2-6|.
TGTGCCAGTAGTATGACAGGCTCTGGGGCCAACGTCCTGACTTTC
CASSMTGSGANVLTF
>TRBV7-2|few|TRBJ1-2|.
TGTGCCAGCAGCCTCAGCCCGACAGTGGGCTATGGCTACACCTTC
CASSLSPTVGYGYTF
>TRBV20-1|.|TRBJ1-4|.
TGCAGTGCTAGGCAGCCAGAAGAAAAACTGTTTTTT
CSARQPEEKLFF
>TRBV10-3|.|TRBJ2-1|.
TGTGCCATCAGAGACCTTAGCAATGAGCAGTTCTTC
CAIRDLSNEQFF
>TRBV4-1|.|TRBJ2-1|TRBD1
TGCGCCAGCAGTCGACGGACAGGGGGGGATTACAATGAGCAGTTCTTC
CASSRRTGGDYNEQFF
>TRBV6-1|.|TRBJ2-5|TRBD2
TGTGCCAGCAGGAAGTCGGGAGGGCCGCAAGAGACCCAGTACTTC
CASRKSGGPQETQYF
>TRBV29-1|many|TRBJ2-1|TRBD1
TGCAGCGTTGGGCAAACCGGGACAGGGGGTAGTGAGCAGTTCTTC
CSVGQTGTGGSEQFF
>TRBV29-1|few|TRBJ1-1|TRBD1
TGCAGCGTTGAAGGGGACAGGGGGAAACCTGAAGCTTTCTTT
CSVEGDRGKPEAFF
>TRBV19|.|TRBJ1-6|.
TGTGCCAGTAGAATGGTGCTTAATTCACCCCTCCACTTT
CASRMVLNSPLHF
>TRBV4-2|.|TRBJ2-1|TRBD2
TGTGCCAGCAGCCAAACCGCCCGGGGTAGCGGGAACAATGAGCAGTTCTTC
CASSQTARGSGNNEQFF
>TRBV7-9|.|TRBJ1-1|.
TGTGCCAGCAGCTTAGTTGTGGGCCCCACTGAAGCTTTCTTT
CASSLVVGPTEAFF
>TRBV11-3|few|TRBJ2-1|TRBD1
TGTGCCAGCAGCTCACCCCCCGGGACAGGGGCCTACAATGAGCAGTTCTTC
CASSSPPGTGAYNEQFF
>TRBV6-1|.|TRBJ2-5|TRBD2
TGTGCCAGCAGTGAACGTTGGCTAGCGGGTAGAGAGACCCAGTACTTC
CASSERWLAGRETQYF